This is a list of T cell receptor beta chains from one sample in a study of blood T cell repertoires in COVID-19. Some clones are missing from TCRdb's copy, which holds only in-frame ones; the method was immunoSEQ multiplex PCR. The data contain approximately 170,000 clones, less than 85% of them singletons. Sample: PBMCs or T cells enriched from blood (not recorded which). These receptors were obtained from a woman between 25 and 40 years old who had recovered from COVID-19. CDR3s include the opening cysteine and the closing phenylalanine or tryptophan. The D gene is left open where the match is weak.

CDR3nt,CDR3aa,d_gene,j_gene,v_gene
TGTGCCACCAGTGACTCGACAGGGACAGGGAATGGGAAGACCCAGTACTTC,CATSDSTGTGNGKTQYF,TRBD1,TRBJ2-5,TRBV24-1
TGTGCCAGCTCACCACGGACAGGGAGTGTAGAGCGGGGCTACACCTTC,CASSPRTGSVERGYTF,TRBD1,TRBJ1-2,TRBV18
TGTGCCAGCAGCAAAGTTATCCGGGACTATGGCTACACCTTC,CASSKVIRDYGYTF,NA,TRBJ1-2,TRBV21-1
TGTGCCAGCAACGAGGAGGCTGGAAACACCATATATTTT,CASNEEAGNTIYF,NA,TRBJ1-3,TRBV7-9
TGTGCCAGCAGGCGACTAGCGGGAGGAGGGTACAATGAGCAGTTCTTC,CASRRLAGGGYNEQFF,TRBD2,TRBJ2-1,TRBV28
TGTGCCAGCAGCTTGAAGATGGCGGTTAGCAATCAGCCCCAGCATTTT,CASSLKMAVSNQPQHF,NA,TRBJ1-5,TRBV5-6
TGTGCCAGCTCACCAAGCAGGGCGGACACTGAAGCTTTCTTT,CASSPSRADTEAFF,NA,TRBJ1-1,TRBV18
TGTGCCAGCAGCTTAGGAGTTGTGGGGGCAACTGAAGCTTTCTTT,CASSLGVVGATEAFF,NA,TRBJ1-1,TRBV7-6
TGTGCCAGCAGCCGGGGGGACAGGGTTCAAGAGACCCAGTACTTC,CASSRGDRVQETQYF,TRBD1,TRBJ2-5,TRBV3-1/TRBV3-2
TGCAGCGTTGCTGCGGGAGGGCGGTACAATGAGCAGTTCTTC,CSVAAGGRYNEQFF,TRBD2,TRBJ2-1,TRBV29-1
TGTGCCAGCAGCGGGACACTTCGGGAAGCTTTCTTT,CASSGTLREAFF,NA,TRBJ1-1,TRBV12-3/TRBV12-4
TGCGCCAGCAGCTTGGACAGGGGGTCCTACGAGCAGTACTTC,CASSLDRGSYEQYF,TRBD1,TRBJ2-7,TRBV5-1
TGTGCCAGCTCACACGGGTTTCAAGAGACCCAGTACTTC,CASSHGFQETQYF,NA,TRBJ2-5,TRBV18
TGTGCCAGCAGTGCACTTAGCGGGGCGAAAGATACGCAGTATTTT,CASSALSGAKDTQYF,TRBD2,TRBJ2-3,TRBV6-4
TGTGCCAGCAGCTCTAGCGGACTCACAGATACGCAGTATTTT,CASSSSGLTDTQYF,TRBD2,TRBJ2-3,TRBV6-5